This T cell receptor (beta chain) came from a study of sequential checkpoint blockade in melanoma. The overall study: Arm A got nivolumab then ipilimumab; arm B the reverse, 1:1. Each arm's sequence ended with maintenance nivolumab.

V was clipped by 4 bases and J by 8 bases; unmatched bases: 5. CDR3 length: 14 amino acids. Per the germline V gene, CDR1 is LGHNA and CDR2 is YSLEER. Using immunoSEQ multiplex PCR, the repertoire was profiled, and TCRdb retains in-frame clones only, with some absent. This repertoire shows several thousand clones, roughly 70% found once; its top ten account for about 24%. Treatment given: randomized to nivolumab then ipilimumab (arm A) or the reverse (arm B). Patients had received no earlier DNA-damaging chemotherapy. PBMC sorting kept live CD3+CD8+ cells without CD19 or CD56. The material was CD8+ T cells sorted from blood (inferred from file names), obtained from a patient given nivolumab and ipilimumab in sequence. This receptor was obtained from a human donor with melanoma. The V call is TRBV4-3, the J call TRBJ2-4; 10 bases map to TRBD1. CDR3 region: CASSPGQGLYIQYF. CDR3 nucleotides: TGCGCCAGCAGCCCGGGACAGGGGCTATACATTCAGTACTTC.